Listed here are 32 T cell receptor beta chains from one sample, sequenced in a study of T-cell memory formation after mild COVID-19. TCRdb analysed the 5' RACE reads with MiXCR anew, one entry per CDR3 protein. The sample includes around 140,000 distinct CDR3 sequences, roughly a fifth seen only once; the top ten take over 2%. Material: PBMCs or a T cell subset sorted from them (not recorded which). Source of these receptors: an adult woman who had mild COVID-19 (a few samples of this study predate the infection). Cell type and time point are not known.

A few counts support this clonotype. This chain links TRBV18 with TRBJ2-3; D remains unclear. Germline assignment: CDR1 KGHSH and CDR2 LQKENI. V was clipped by 2 bases and J by 4 bases, with 7 bases between them. The CDR3 has 13 amino acids. The CDR3 reads CASSPNLSDTQYF. The CDR3 bases are TGTGCCAGCTCACCAAACCTCTCAGATACGCAGTATTTT.

The J gene is TRBJ2-1, the V gene TRBV5-5; D might be TRBD1 (5 bases). The CDR3 runs 14 residues. Trimming stripped 1 base from V and 7 bases from J, with 12 bases between. Germline loops: CDR1 SGHKS, CDR2 YYEKEE (reference sequence). The CDR3 DNA sequence: TGTGCCAGCAGCTTGACTGGGGCCTTTAATGAGCAGTTCTTC. Translated: CASSLTGAFNEQFF. Full variable domain (rest looked up from reference TRBV5-5 and TRBJ2-1): DAGVTQSPTHLIKTRGQQVTLRCSPISGHKSVSWYQQVLGQGPQFIFQYYEKEERGRGNFPDRFSARQFPNYSSELNVNALLLGDSALYLCASSLTGAFNEQFFGPGTRLTVL.

This clonotype was seen more than once but under ten times. V gene TRBV12-3 or TRBV12-4 combines with J gene TRBJ2-7; maybe TRBD2 (5 bases). V lost 1 base and J 2 bases, leaving 12 bases between the germline ends. This CDR3 is built from 15 residues. The DNA of the CDR3 is TGTGCCAGCAGTTTAGTGGGAGCTGGGGCCTACGAGCAGTACTTC. Translation: CASSLVGAGAYEQYF.

This clonotype was recorded a few times. CDR3 bases: TGTGCCAGCAGCTTTAGCGGGAGGGCCCCGAACAATGAGCAGTTCTTC. Amino acid sequence: CASSFSGRAPNNEQFF. This sequence joins TRBV12-3 or TRBV12-4 and TRBJ2-1; 11 bases line up with TRBD2. The trim removed 6 bases at V and 5 bases at J, leaving 9 bases unmatched. CDR3 length: 16 residues.

There are a few counts of this clonotype. J is TRBJ1-2 and V is TRBV6-6; D is undetermined. Germline CDR1 reads MNHNY; CDR2 reads SVGAGI (reference sequence). The CDR3 has 14 amino acids. V was shortened by 4 bases and J by 5 bases, with 14 bases between the two germline ends. CDR3 in amino acids: CASSLKQTGYGYTF. The DNA of the CDR3 is TGTGCCAGCAGTTTAAAGCAGACGGGGTATGGCTACACCTTC.

The V and J genes are TRBV7-2 and TRBJ2-7; 9 nucleotides align to TRBD2. This CDR3 spans 14 amino acids. With V trimmed by 2 bases and J by 4 bases, 3 bases remained unmatched. CDR1 SGHTA and CDR2 FQGNSA come from the germline V gene. Written as DNA, the CDR3 is TGTGCCAGCAGCTTATCACTAGCGGGTTACGAGCAGTACTTC. This sequence encodes CASSLSLAGYEQYF. Full variable domain (missing parts from reference TRBV7-2 and TRBJ2-7): GAGVSQSPSNKVTEKGKDVELRCDPISGHTALYWYRQSLGQGLEFLIYFQGNSAPDKSGLPSDRFSAERTGGSVSTLTIQRTQQEDSAVYLCASSLSLAGYEQYFGPGTRLTVT.

This clonotype came up a few times. The J gene is TRBJ2-1, the V gene TRBV6-2 or TRBV6-3, with D tentatively TRBD2 (5 bases). This CDR3 is built from 13 residues. V shed 7 bases and J shed 0 bases, with 7 bases lying between them. From germline, CDR1 is MNHEY and CDR2 SVGEGT. Written as DNA, the CDR3 is TGTGCCAGCAAGCGGAGCTCCTACAATGAGCAGTTCTTC. Protein: CASKRSSYNEQFF.

The CDR3 loop is CASRLGIGRGHTEAFF. The DNA for the CDR3 is TGCGCCAGCAGGCTCGGTATCGGGAGGGGACACACTGAAGCTTTCTTT. The rearrangement joins TRBV4-1 to TRBJ1-1, with a tentative D call TRBD1 (5 bases). This CDR3 comprises 16 residues. Germline values: CDR1 MGHRA, CDR2 YSYEKL. Trimming cost V 6 bases and J 3 bases, with 20 bases left between them.

The chain couples TRBV6-5 to TRBJ2-7; D gene uncertain. The CDR3 is made up of 12 amino acids. CDR1 and CDR2 from the germline V gene are MNHEY and SVGAGI. Trimming removed 4 bases at V and 3 bases at J, with 7 bases between. CDR3: CASSWGGYEQYF. CDR3 bases: TGTGCCAGCAGTTGGGGTGGCTACGAGCAGTACTTC.

In its sample, this clonotype was seen a few times. The genes are TRBV5-1 and TRBJ2-7; TRBD1 might be the D (6 bases). The CDR3 runs to 14 residues. The germline CDR1 and CDR2 sequences are SGHRS and YFSETQ. V was cut by 5 bases and J by 0 bases, with 12 bases left in between. The CDR3 protein is CASRRGTNSYEQYF. The CDR3, as DNA: TGCGCCAGCAGACGAGGGACAAACTCCTACGAGCAGTACTTC.

This clonotype occurred many times. The rearrangement joins TRBV11-2 to TRBJ2-3; D uncertain. With 1 base removed from V and 0 bases from J, the gap between germline ends came to 5 bases. Germline V lookup: CDR1 SGHAT, CDR2 FQNNGV. The CDR3 totals 14 residues. CDR3 sequence: CASSLGASTDTQYF. In nucleotides, the CDR3 is TGTGCCAGCAGCTTAGGTGCTAGCACAGATACGCAGTATTTT.

This clonotype was recorded once. The genes are TRBV29-1 and TRBJ2-5; TRBD1 might be the D (6 bases). The germline V gene has CDR1 SQVTM and CDR2 ANQGSEA. The ends were cut back, 6 bases at V and 4 bases at J, with 15 bases in the middle. The CDR3 runs to 13 residues. The CDR3 bases are TGCAGCGTCTCGTTTGGGGGCCGAGAGACCCAGTACTTC. Amino acids: CSVSFGGRETQYF.

This clonotype was found a few times. This chain links TRBV18 with TRBJ2-3; TRBD1 might be the D (6 bases). There are 16 residues in the CDR3. Between the trimmed V and J ends, which lost 6 bases and 2 bases, there was a span of 18 bases. Per the germline V gene, CDR1 is KGHSH and CDR2 is LQKENI. CDR3 region: CASSPGATPSTDTQYF. The DNA of the CDR3 is TGTGCCAGCTCGCCAGGGGCGACTCCATCCACAGATACGCAGTATTTT.

This clonotype was recorded a few times. The chain is built from TRBV5-1 and TRBJ1-1; maybe TRBD1 (5 bases). The CDR3 runs to 13 residues. From germline, CDR1 is SGHRS and CDR2 YFSETQ. Trimming pared 4 bases from V and 0 bases from J, leaving 7 bases between. CDR3 sequence reads: CASSRDLNTEAFF. The CDR3 nucleotides read TGCGCCAGCAGCAGGGACCTGAACACTGAAGCTTTCTTT.

The rearrangement links TRBV2 to TRBJ2-1, with TRBD2 identical over 7 bases. This CDR3 contains 16 residues. Germline CDR1 SNHLY, CDR2 FYNNEI. Trimming cost V 4 bases and J 0 bases; bases outside gene matches: 6. CDR3: CASSVGLAASYNEQFF. DNA for the CDR3: TGTGCCAGCAGTGTAGGGCTAGCGGCCTCCTACAATGAGCAGTTCTTC. The full variable domain, with the rest looked up from reference TRBV2 and TRBJ2-1, is EPEVTQTPSHQVTQMGQEVILRCVPISNHLYFYWYRQILGQKVEFLVSFYNNEISEKSEIFDDQFSVERPDGSNFTLKIRSTKLEDSAMYFCASSVGLAASYNEQFFGPGTRLTVL.

This clonotype was observed a handful of times. The chain combines TRBV5-5 with TRBJ1-1; 7 bases agree with TRBD1. The CDR3 is 16 residues long. J was trimmed by 5 bases and V by 4 bases; bases with no gene match: 14. Germline V gene lookup returns CDR1 SGHKS and CDR2 YYEKEE (reference sequence). The DNA for the CDR3 is TGTGCCAGCAGCCAGGGGGTCAGCGTTAGGCAGACTGAAGCTTTCTTT. This sequence encodes CASSQGVSVRQTEAFF.

V usage is TRBV7-3 and J usage is TRBJ1-1; D ambiguous. The ends were cut back, 0 bases at V and 2 bases at J, with 10 bases in the middle. The CDR3 loop spans 15 amino acids. Germline lookup yields CDR1 SGHTA and CDR2 FQGTGA. This chain's CDR3 is CASSLTPTANTEAFF. CDR3 coding DNA: TGTGCCAGCAGCTTAACCCCGACTGCAAACACTGAAGCTTTCTTT.

This clonotype appeared a few times. This rearrangement joins TRBV19 to TRBJ1-3; D gene uncertain. Per the germline V gene, CDR1 is LNHDA and CDR2 is SQIVND (reference sequence). The CDR3 runs to 13 residues. Deletions cut 7 bases from V and 0 bases from J, with 7 bases between. CDR3 sequence (DNA): TGTGCCAGTATGAGTAACTCTGGAAACACCATATATTTT. Encoded protein: CASMSNSGNTIYF.

The chain is built from TRBV28 and TRBJ1-1; D is uncertain. CDR3 length equals 17 residues. Germline V gene lookup returns CDR1 MDHEN and CDR2 SYDVKM. Trimming cost V 2 bases and J 0 bases, with 16 bases left between them. This CDR3 is CASSLGFLWALNTEAFF. The CDR3 DNA follows: TGTGCCAGCAGTTTAGGCTTTCTATGGGCTTTGAACACTGAAGCTTTCTTT.

The rearrangement links TRBV12-3 or TRBV12-4 to TRBJ1-3; D gene ambiguous. The CDR3 consists of 12 residues. Trimming removed 5 bases at V and 6 bases at J, with 8 bases between. The CDR3 here is CASSPVQNTIYF. CDR3 sequence (DNA): TGTGCCAGCAGTCCCGTTCAAAACACCATATATTTT.

The V gene is TRBV11-1, the J gene TRBJ2-5, with 9 nucleotides matching TRBD2. The junction had 4 bases not matched to a gene; V was cut back by 0 bases and J by 2 bases. Per the germline V gene, CDR1 is SGHAT and CDR2 is FQDESV (reference sequence). The CDR3 runs 16 residues. The CDR3 here is CASSLAAGGKQETQYF. The CDR3 DNA is TGTGCCAGCAGCTTAGCGGCGGGGGGGAAGCAAGAGACCCAGTACTTC.

CDR3 residues: CATQSGTGRTGELFF. The CDR3 coding sequence is TGTGCCACCCAGTCCGGGACAGGGAGGACCGGGGAGCTGTTTTTT. The chain combines TRBV2 with TRBJ2-2, with 9 nucleotides matching TRBD1. Germline trimming cut 10 bases from V and 5 bases from J; bases unmatched to any gene: 11. The CDR3 length is 15 residues. Germline assignment: CDR1 SNHLY and CDR2 FYNNEI.

V usage is TRBV9 and J usage is TRBJ2-7; TRBD1 matches 9 bases. Germline V gene data show CDR1 as SGDLS and CDR2 as YYNGEE. The length of the CDR3 is 14 residues. V lost 5 bases, J lost 7 bases, and 10 bases stayed unmatched. The CDR3 region has the DNA TGTGCCAGCAGTGAGACAGGGGGTCAGGGTGAGCAGTACTTC. The encoded protein is CASSETGGQGEQYF.

The chain couples TRBV3-1 to TRBJ2-7; no firm D call. There are 14 residues in the CDR3. The germline V and J ends were trimmed by 1 base and 2 bases, with 9 bases remaining between them. Looked up from germline, CDR1 is LGHDT and CDR2 is YNNKEL (reference sequence). The DNA of the CDR3 is TGTGCCAGCAGCCAAGGTCAGCTTGCCTACGAGCAGTACTTC. It specifies CASSQGQLAYEQYF.

The chain carries TRBV29-1 and TRBJ2-7; D not certain. V lost 4 bases and J 6 bases, leaving 13 bases between the germline ends. The germline V gene encodes CDR1 SQVTM and CDR2 ANQGSEA. The CDR3 has 12 residues. The chain's CDR3 is CSVVPGNTEQYF. In DNA form, the CDR3 reads TGCAGCGTTGTGCCAGGCAATACCGAGCAGTACTTC.

This clonotype was detected only a few times. The chain is built from TRBV5-1 and TRBJ2-1, with 9 bases identical to TRBD2. The CDR3 is 15 residues long. Germline assignment: CDR1 SGHRS and CDR2 YFSETQ. V shed 0 bases, J shed 7 bases, and the junction held 5 bases outside the gene matches. Written as DNA, the CDR3 is TGCGCCAGCAGCTTGGTTCCTAGCGGGGTGAATGAGCAGTTCTTC. Its translation: CASSLVPSGVNEQFF.

There are a few counts of this clonotype. The V call is TRBV6-5, the J call TRBJ1-1, with TRBD1 matching over 7 bases. Per the germline V gene, CDR1 is MNHEY and CDR2 is SVGAGI. The CDR3 is made up of 16 amino acids. After removal of 2 bases from V and 5 bases from J, the junction contained 11 bases not matched to a gene. CDR3 coding DNA: TGTGCCAGCAGTTACGAACCAGGGGGGTTTTCAACTGAAGCTTTCTTT. Protein: CASSYEPGGFSTEAFF.

This clonotype was found a few times. The chain links TRBV12-3 or TRBV12-4 to TRBJ1-5; D not certain. V gave up 7 bases and J gave up 5 bases, with 12 bases separating them. The CDR3 has 13 residues. The CDR3 protein is CASTLPPDQPQHF. The CDR3 region has the DNA TGTGCCAGCACCCTTCCGCCCGATCAGCCCCAGCATTTT.

V usage is TRBV4-2 and J usage is TRBJ2-5; TRBD2 matches at 7 bases. This CDR3 is built from 15 residues. With 4 bases clipped from V and 5 bases from J, the junction kept 10 bases outside the gene matches. Per the germline V gene, CDR1 is LGHNA and CDR2 is YNFKEQ. The CDR3 DNA reads TGTGCCAGCAGCCCCCGCGGCGGGAGTGGGGAGACCCAGTACTTC. This translates into CASSPRGGSGETQYF.

This clonotype showed up just a few times. The chain recombines TRBV11-2 with TRBJ1-2; possible D gene TRBD1, 5 bases. V dropped 5 bases and J dropped 4 bases, with 14 bases sitting between them. The germline CDR1 and CDR2 sequences are SGHAT and FQNNGV. The CDR3 has 14 residues. CDR3 amino acids: CASSKGTTLYGYTF. CDR3 nucleotide sequence: TGTGCCAGCAGCAAGGGGACTACACTCTATGGCTACACCTTC.

This clonotype was counted a few times. This chain uses TRBV5-5 with TRBJ2-5; D not resolved. This CDR3 contains 12 residues. Trimming left V 4 bases short and J 1 base short, with 5 bases between. Per germline, CDR1 SGHKS and CDR2 YYEKEE (reference sequence). CDR3 nucleotides: TGTGCCAGCAGCCCCCTCCAAGAGACCCAGTACTTC. Amino acids: CASSPLQETQYF.

This clonotype has just a few counts. The V gene is TRBV4-3, the J gene TRBJ1-5, with 8 nucleotides matching TRBD1. The germline V gene encodes CDR1 LGHNA and CDR2 YSLEER. This CDR3 region has 15 residues. With 0 bases clipped from V and 5 bases from J, the junction kept 3 bases outside the gene matches. The CDR3 sequence: CASSQDRGLDQPQHF. CDR3 DNA: TGCGCCAGCAGCCAAGACAGGGGGCTTGATCAGCCCCAGCATTTT.